The 15 T cell receptor beta chains presented below share a single source sample, sequenced in a study of Graves' ophthalmopathy and Graves' hyperthyroidism. For repertoire sequencing, the TCR beta CDR3 regions were amplified from RNA transcripts. First-round RT-PCR employed HTBI primers, with a second-round multiplex PCR after it. TCRdb redid the calling of the multiplex PCR reads with MiXCR, one entry per CDR3 protein. The table includes approximately 700,000 distinct CDR3 sequences, about 40% detected once. Sequencing used peripheral blood. The receptors originated from an adult man with Graves' ophthalmopathy.

This clonotype has only a few counts. The J gene is TRBJ2-5, the V gene TRBV7-9, with 8 nucleotides matching TRBD1. CDR1 and CDR2 (germline): SEHNR, FQNEAQ (reference sequence). J was trimmed by 4 bases and V by 6 bases; bases with no gene match: 7. The CDR3 spans 14 residues. The CDR3 here is CASSRTGSGETQYF. CDR3 in DNA: TGTGCCAGCAGTAGGACAGGGAGCGGAGAGACCCAGTACTTC.

The chain links TRBV5-6 to TRBJ2-2, with 9 positions matching TRBD1. This CDR3 has 18 amino acids. J lost 3 bases, V lost 1 base, and 10 bases had no gene match. Germline CDR1 reads SGHDT; CDR2 reads YYEEEE. The CDR3 is CASSLSLRDRVYTGELFF. CDR3 DNA sequence: TGTGCCAGCAGCTTGAGCCTCCGGGACAGGGTATACACCGGGGAGCTGTTTTTT.

The chain recombines TRBV7-3 with TRBJ2-2, with 16 bases matching TRBD2. The germline gives CDR1 SGHTA, CDR2 FQGTGA. This CDR3 contains 19 residues. The V and J ends lost 5 bases and 1 base, in that order; junction bases with no gene match: 7. CDR3 amino acids: CASSPGTSGRARNTGELFF. CDR3 sequence (DNA): TGTGCCAGCAGCCCAGGGACTAGCGGGAGGGCTAGGAACACCGGGGAGCTGTTTTTT.

Ten or more counts support this clonotype. The rearrangement joins TRBV7-9 to TRBJ1-1; tentative D call: TRBD1 (6 bases). Trimming left V 5 bases short and J 1 base short, with 8 bases between. Germline-derived CDR1 and CDR2 are SEHNR and FQNEAQ (reference sequence). This CDR3 has 13 residues. The CDR3 reads CASSPTGNTEAFF. The CDR3 DNA sequence: TGTGCCAGCAGCCCGACAGGGAACACTGAAGCTTTCTTT.

This clonotype was counted at least ten times. The CDR3 here is CASSLTINQPQHF. The CDR3 DNA reads as TGTGCCAGCAGCTTAACAATCAATCAGCCCCAGCATTTT. V and J are TRBV7-2 and TRBJ1-5; D gene uncertain. Looked up from germline, CDR1 is SGHTA and CDR2 is FQGNSA. V was clipped by 2 bases and J by 3 bases, with 5 bases between them. The CDR3 sequence is 13 residues long.

This clonotype was observed a few times. CDR3 protein: CASSQDEMANYGYTF. CDR3 nucleotides: TGTGCCAGCAGCCAAGATGAAATGGCTAACTATGGCTACACCTTC. The V gene is TRBV4-2, the J gene TRBJ1-2; D unclear. The CDR3 contains 15 residues. Germline lookup yields CDR1 LGHNA and CDR2 YNFKEQ. V lost 0 bases to trimming and J lost 0 bases, with 8 bases between them.

On this clonotype itself: A much larger clone lies one base from this, so it may be a read error. The chain recombines TRBV20-1 with TRBJ2-5; the match to TRBD2 covers 13 bases. Germline assignment: CDR1 DFQATT and CDR2 SNEGSKA (reference sequence). The CDR3 has 16 residues. In DNA, the CDR3 is TGCAGTGCTAGAGAGGGACTAGCGGGGTACCAAGAGGCCCAGTACTTC. This gives the protein CSAREGLAGYQEAQYF.

This clonotype was detected only once. A read error may be the cause here, since a much bigger clone is one base away. The CDR3 DNA follows: TGTGCCAGCAGCGCCTTGAGCAATTCATCCCTCCACTTT. It specifies CASSALSNSSLHF. J is TRBJ1-6 and V is TRBV9; D unresolved. Germline assignment: CDR1 SGDLS and CDR2 YYNGEE. CDR3 length: 13 residues.

This rearrangement joins TRBV9 to TRBJ1-5; D is uncertain. CDR3 length: 13 residues. Germline assignment: CDR1 SGDLS and CDR2 YYNGEE. V shed 7 bases and J shed 5 bases, with 13 bases lying between them. CDR3 protein: CASSPTDDQPQHF. Written as DNA, the CDR3 is TGTGCCAGCTCACCGACGGATGATCAGCCCCAGCATTTT.

Details on this clonotype: A single base separates this from a much larger clone, so it may be a read error. The rearrangement joins TRBV12-5 to TRBJ2-7, with 7 nucleotides matching TRBD1. Germline CDR1 LGHNT, CDR2 FRNRAP. The CDR3 covers 11 residues. The DNA for the CDR3 is TGTGCTAGTGGGACAGGGTACGAGCGGTACTTC. It encodes CASGTGYERYF.

Ten or more counts support this clonotype. The gene calls are TRBV20-1 and TRBJ2-7; 9 nucleotides match TRBD1. The germline V gene encodes CDR1 DFQATT and CDR2 SNEGSKA (reference sequence). V was clipped by 4 bases and J by 1 base; unmatched bases: 5. CDR3 size: 14 residues. The CDR3 DNA follows: TGCAGTGCTATCCGCGGGACAGGGTCCTACGAGCAGTACTTC. This sequence encodes CSAIRGTGSYEQYF.

The rearrangement uses TRBV5-1 and TRBJ1-4, with no clear D. This CDR3 region has 16 residues. Trimming cost V 7 bases and J 1 base, with 17 bases left between them. From germline, CDR1 is SGHRS and CDR2 YFSETQ. Written as DNA, the CDR3 is TGCGCCAGCCGAATCTCGTCCGGGAAAACTAATGAAAAACTGTTTTTT. Protein sequence: CASRISSGKTNEKLFF.

Ten or more counts support this clonotype. The chain joins TRBV20-1 to TRBJ1-6, with no clear D. The CDR3 consists of 16 residues. V was pared by 0 bases and J by 7 bases, with 16 bases between. The V gene's germline CDR1 is DFQATT and CDR2 SNEGSKA (reference sequence). In DNA form, the CDR3 reads TGCAGTGCTAGAGAAACCTACAGTGTTGAGAATTCACCCCTCCACTTT. It translates to CSARETYSVENSPLHF.

This clonotype was detected ten times or more. The rearrangement links TRBV2 to TRBJ1-5; the D is unclear. The germline V gene encodes CDR1 SNHLY and CDR2 FYNNEI. This CDR3 has 12 amino acids. Trimming took 1 base from V and 7 from J, leaving 5 bases between them. The CDR3 DNA reads TGTGCCAGCAGTGAAGGCCTGCAGCCCCAGCATTTT. It codes for CASSEGLQPQHF.

This clonotype was detected a few times. The V gene is TRBV2, the J gene TRBJ1-5; D gene ambiguous. The CDR3 is 15 amino acids. The germline V gene encodes CDR1 SNHLY and CDR2 FYNNEI. Trimming pared 6 bases from V and 0 bases from J, leaving 12 bases between. CDR3 sequence reads: CASSGRTNSNQPQHF. The DNA of the CDR3 is TGTGCCAGCAGCGGCAGGACGAATAGCAATCAGCCCCAGCATTTT.